The clone carrying this T cell receptor (beta chain) was seen ten or more times. Its antigen is not identified. Thyroid surgery took place with no prior treatment in any patient. Methods used by the authors: A classifier for distant metastasis in papillary thyroid cancer was constructed using CDR3 differences observed across clinicopathological groups. TCRdb re-clonotyped the PCR reads via MiXCR. Clone size and V and J calls follow TCRdb, not the original study. In the table there are about 26,000 clones, 15% of which are singletons. The data belong to a study of metastatic and nonmetastatic thyroid tumors. Findings of the study overall: Malignant thyroid tumors reportedly exceeded benign nodules significantly in TCR beta diversity, with the difference appearing in blood and tumor.

The CDR3 totals 14 residues. Germline CDR1 MNHNS, CDR2 SASEGT. Unmatched junction bases numbered 10, after V lost 11 bases and J lost 1 base. The sequence derives from a female donor with papillary thyroid cancer or a benign thyroid nodule (not recorded which). Some clones in this sample may be carry-over from other donors' samples. Sequencing was done on a sample of blood. The chain recombines TRBV6-1 with TRBJ1-2; 7 bases map to TRBD1. This CDR3 reads CAAGRAGGNYGYTF. As DNA, the CDR3 is TGTGCCGCGGGCCGGGCAGGGGGTAACTATGGCTACACCTTC.